This note documents a single TCR beta chain sequence. Its antigen is unknown. The sample holds no much larger clone one base away, and base qualities are not on file. The data are from a study of radiation and T cells in renal cell carcinoma (dated by TCRdb to 2019 to 2021). Notes on the research overall: TCR beta sequencing covered approximately 50 samples in total, comprising roughly 26 tumors and approximately 27 peripheral blood samples. In the 53 samples combined, roughly 4.4 million unique CDR3 nucleotide sequences were found, encoding about 2,700,000 unique CDR3 amino acid sequences. The final blood draw was performed at 4 weeks after radiation, at the same time as nephrectomy.

Following the manufacturer's recommendations, the immunoSEQ kit was used to generate TCR beta libraries from genomic DNA. Library preparation used a first multiplex PCR with proprietary primers, then a second PCR adding unique barcodes, with bead cleanups after each round. Each sample batch included a kit-provided positive control reaction and a negative control reaction. The final libraries underwent checking on an Agilent 4200 TapeStation D1000 ScreenTape, volumetric pooling, and quantification by qPCR. Sequencing was performed on an Illumina NextSeq500 using a MidOutput 150-cycle cartridge, with 156 Read1 cycles, 15 Index1 cycles, and the kit custom primers. The pooled library was loaded at approximately 0.99 pM, and approximately 18% PhiX control was spiked in. The paper's processing steps were these. The vendor-processed data were analyzed in R, and a clonotype was defined as all T cells that share the same CDR3 nucleotide sequence. In the clone abundance analyses, frequencies in each sample were normalized to that sample's 10,000 most abundant clones. Public T cell clones, averaging fewer than five per sample, were removed before analysis. An abundance difference of at least 32-fold between compartments was the criterion for calling clonotypes tumor-enriched or baseline blood-enriched. A beta-binomial differential abundance model was used to identify clonotypes that were expanded or contracted between blood time points. Tumor-blood repertoire similarity was measured with the Baroni-Urbani and Buser coefficient, and groups were compared using two-tailed Wilcoxon tests in R. TCRdb took over this immuneACCESS table, retaining in-frame rearrangements with V and J assigned. Such tables are incomplete; in checked studies, under half of the missing clones stem from an unresolved V gene, and the remainder is unexplained. The V and J calls and clone size come from that table; D and trimming were worked out from the DNA. The sample has approximately 83,000 clones on record, about 82% of them singletons. Of the sample, around 9.1% is held by the ten largest clones.

Sample time point, as interpreted from the label and publication: blood 4 weeks post-SBRT, at nephrectomy. What the treatment or condition label conveys for this sample: 15 Gy SBRT to primary tumor, nephrectomy 4 weeks later. Samples were obtained from a clinical trial, in which 15 Gy stereotactic body radiation therapy was delivered to primary renal cell carcinomas and nephrectomy was performed 4 weeks later. Serial peripheral blood from radiation-treated patients was sampled at baseline, 2 weeks and 4 weeks after SBRT to track tumor-enriched clonotypes. Every patient's renal cell carcinoma showed clear cell pathology. Genomic DNA for TCR sequencing was prepared using the QIAamp DNA Blood Mini Kit (Qiagen). Samples were included in the analyses only if all quality control checks were passed. V trim: 5 bases; J trim: 5 bases; unmatched bases: 11. The CDR3 runs 15 residues from the cysteine to the phenylalanine. Of the read, only the CDR3 DNA is kept; its 45 bases are in frame from base 1. From a lookup of the germline V gene (reference sequence), CDR1 and CDR2 are MNHEY and SMNVEV.

Study-wide conclusions, independent of this receptor: Changes in the blood repertoire were not tracked past 4 weeks after treatment. An increase in top tumor clonotypes in blood was observed from baseline to 2 weeks post-radiation, followed by contraction by 4 weeks, which was taken to suggest transient expansion of tumor-resident clones. Effects of radiation dose or scheduling on the TCR repertoire could not be addressed with the single-armed trial design. Because pretreatment tumor biopsies were not available, the baseline intratumoral presence of clonotypes could not be determined.

The sequenced sample was blood, obtained from a patient whose treatment included radiotherapy and nephrectomy. This TCR came from a man aged 50 to 59 with renal cell carcinoma. The sequence links TRBV27 to TRBJ1-2, with 7 bases aligning to TRBD1. Read as DNA, the sequence is TGTGCCAGCAGTGGATCGGGACAGTTGAGGTATGGCTACACCTTC. Translation gives CASSGSGQLRYGYTF.